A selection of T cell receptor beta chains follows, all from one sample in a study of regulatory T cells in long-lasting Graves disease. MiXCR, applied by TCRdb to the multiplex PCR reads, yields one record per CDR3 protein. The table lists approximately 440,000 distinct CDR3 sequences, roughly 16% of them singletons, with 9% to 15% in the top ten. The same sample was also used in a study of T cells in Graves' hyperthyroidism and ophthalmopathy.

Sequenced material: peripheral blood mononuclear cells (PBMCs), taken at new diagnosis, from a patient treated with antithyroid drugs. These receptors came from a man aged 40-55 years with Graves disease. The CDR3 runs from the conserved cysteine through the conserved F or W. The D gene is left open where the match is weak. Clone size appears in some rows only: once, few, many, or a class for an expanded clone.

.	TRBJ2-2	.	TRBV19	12	TGTGCCAGTATCAGCTCGGCCGGGGAGCTGTTTTTT	CASISSAGELFF
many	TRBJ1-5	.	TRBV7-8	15	TGTGCCAGCAGCTTACGACGGGGGGCGAGGCAGCCCCAGCATTTT	CASSLRRGARQPQHF
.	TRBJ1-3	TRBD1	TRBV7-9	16	TGTGCCAGCAGCTCCACACGTACAGGGGTCGGAAACACCATATATTTT	CASSSTRTGVGNTIYF
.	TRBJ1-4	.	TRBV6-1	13	TGTGCCAGCTCAAAGGTCCTAAATGAAAAACTGTTTTTT	CASSKVLNEKLFF
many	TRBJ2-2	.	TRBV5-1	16	TGCGCCAGCAGCTCAGCCCCGACAGGGAACACCGGGGAGCTGTTTTTT	CASSSAPTGNTGELFF
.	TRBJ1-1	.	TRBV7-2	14	TGTGCCAGCAGCTGGGACGGACAAAACACTGAAGCTTTCTTT	CASSWDGQNTEAFF
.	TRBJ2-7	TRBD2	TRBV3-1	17	TGTGCCAGCAGCCAAAGGCCTAGCGGGAGGGCTAAGGACGAGCAGTACTTC	CASSQRPSGRAKDEQYF
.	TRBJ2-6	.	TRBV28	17	TGTGCCAGCAGTTACTCGTCCCCGGGCTCTGGGGCCAACGTCCTGACTTTC	CASSYSSPGSGANVLTF
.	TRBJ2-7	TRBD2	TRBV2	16	TGTGCCAGCAGGGGGGGAATAGCGGGAGGGCCAGGAGAGCAGTACTTC	CASRGGIAGGPGEQYF
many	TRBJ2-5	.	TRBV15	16	TGTGCCACCAGCAGAGTTCAGTCAGGAACTAAAGAGACCCAGTACTTC	CATSRVQSGTKETQYF
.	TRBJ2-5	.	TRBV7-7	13	TGTGCTAGCAGCTTACCAGGGGTCGAGACCCAGTACTTC	CASSLPGVETQYF
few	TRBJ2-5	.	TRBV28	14	TGTGCCACGGAGGACTCAGGGTTACAAGAGACCCAGTACTTC	CATEDSGLQETQYF
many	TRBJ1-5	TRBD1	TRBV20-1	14	TGCAGTGCTACCGGGACAGTTAGCAATCAGCCCCAGCATTTT	CSATGTVSNQPQHF
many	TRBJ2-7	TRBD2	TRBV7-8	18	TGTGCCAGCAGCCTCAACCACGGACTAGTCCCGGGCTCCTACGAGCAGTACTTC	CASSLNHGLVPGSYEQYF
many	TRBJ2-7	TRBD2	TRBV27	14	TGTGCCAGCAGTTCTAGCGGGAGGCCCGTCGAGCAGTACTTC	CASSSSGRPVEQYF
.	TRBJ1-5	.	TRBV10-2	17	TGCGCCAGCAGTGAGTCGGCGGGTCGATCGAGCAATCAGCCCCAGCATTTT	CASSESAGRSSNQPQHF
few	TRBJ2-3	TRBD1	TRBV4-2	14	TGTGCCAGCAGCCTGCTACAGGGGATTGATACGCAGTATTTT	CASSLLQGIDTQYF
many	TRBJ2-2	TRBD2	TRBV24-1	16	TGTGCCACCAGTGAAACAAGCGGGGCCAACACCGGGGAGCTGTTTTTT	CATSETSGANTGELFF
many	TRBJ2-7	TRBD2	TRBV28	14	TGTGCCAGCAGTAACAGCGGGAGTAGGAGCGAGCAGTACTTC	CASSNSGSRSEQYF
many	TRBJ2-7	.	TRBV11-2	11	TGTGCCAGCGGCCGCGGGTACGAGCAGTACTTC	CASGRGYEQYF
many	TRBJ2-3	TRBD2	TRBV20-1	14	TGCAGTGCAAGACTAGCGGGAGGGCCAGATACGCAGTATTTT	CSARLAGGPDTQYF
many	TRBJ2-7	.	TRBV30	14	TGTGCCTGGAGTGTGGGGGGGCCCCTCTACGAGCAGTACTTC	CAWSVGGPLYEQYF
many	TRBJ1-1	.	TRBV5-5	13	TGTGCCAGCAGCAATCAACCAGGGGCTGAAGCTTTCTTT	CASSNQPGAEAFF
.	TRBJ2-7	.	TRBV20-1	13	TGCAGTGCGACCCCTACCGGGTTATACGAGCAGTACTTC	CSATPTGLYEQYF
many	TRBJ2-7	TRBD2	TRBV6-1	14	TGTGCCAGCAGGCCCCGACTAGCGGGTCGGGAGCAGTACTTC	CASRPRLAGREQYF
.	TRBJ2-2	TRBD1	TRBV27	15	TGTGCCAGCAGTTTGGGACAGGGTATGCCCGGGGAGCTGTTTTTT	CASSLGQGMPGELFF
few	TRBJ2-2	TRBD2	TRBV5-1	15	TGCGCCAGCAGCCCCGGAGCGGGAATCACCGGGGAGCTGTTTTTT	CASSPGAGITGELFF
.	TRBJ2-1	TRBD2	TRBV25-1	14	TGTGCCAGCAGAGTAGCGGGAGCTAACAATGAGCAGTTCTTC	CASRVAGANNEQFF
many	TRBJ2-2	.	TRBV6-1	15	TGTGCCAGCAGCCTACAGGGGAGGATAACCGGGGAGCTGTTTTTT	CASSLQGRITGELFF
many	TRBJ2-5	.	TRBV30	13	TGTGCCTGGAGTGTTCAGGACGGGGAGACCCAGTACTTC	CAWSVQDGETQYF
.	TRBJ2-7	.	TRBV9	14	TGTGCCAGCAGCATCGGGGGATACGGGTACGAGCAGTACTTC	CASSIGGYGYEQYF
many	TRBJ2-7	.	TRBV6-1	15	TGTGCCAGCACTGGGCTCCCGGGACATAACTACGAGCAGTACTTC	CASTGLPGHNYEQYF
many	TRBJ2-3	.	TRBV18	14	TGTGCCAGCTCCCGACGTGAGAGGTCAGATACGCAGTATTTT	CASSRRERSDTQYF
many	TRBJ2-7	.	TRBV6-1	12	TGTGCCAGCAGTGCTTTAGTAGGCGAGCAGTACTTC	CASSALVGEQYF
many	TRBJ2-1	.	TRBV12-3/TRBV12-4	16	TGTGCCAGCAGTTTAAGGGGCGGGCGTCAGTACAATGAGCAGTTCTTC	CASSLRGGRQYNEQFF
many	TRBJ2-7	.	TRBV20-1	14	TGCAGTGCTAATGAACTACAGGGCTGGCCCGAGCAGTACTTC	CSANELQGWPEQYF
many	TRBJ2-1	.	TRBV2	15	TGTGCCAGCAGTGATCAGCGGGCATCCTACAATGAGCAGTTCTTC	CASSDQRASYNEQFF
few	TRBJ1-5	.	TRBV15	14	TGTGCCACCAGCAGTCATGACGATGGACGGCCAGGGCATTTT	CATSSHDDGRPGHF
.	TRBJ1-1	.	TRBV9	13	TGTGCCAGCAGCGTAGTGGAGGGCACTGAAGCTTTCTTT	CASSVVEGTEAFF
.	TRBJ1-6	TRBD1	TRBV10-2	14	TGCGCCAGCAGTGAGTTCGACAGGGTCTCACCCCTCCACTTT	CASSEFDRVSPLHF
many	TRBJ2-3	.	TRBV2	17	TGTGCCAGCAGTGAAGCGCAGGTCACCCCTAGCACAGATACGCAGTATTTT	CASSEAQVTPSTDTQYF
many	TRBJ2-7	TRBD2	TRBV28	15	TGTGCCAGCAGTGGTAGGGGACTAGCGCCCTACGAGCAGTACTTC	CASSGRGLAPYEQYF
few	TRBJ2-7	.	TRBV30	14	TGTGCCTGGAGAGTCACGGGGAGCTCCTACGAGCAGTACTTC	CAWRVTGSSYEQYF
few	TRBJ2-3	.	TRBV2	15	TGTGCCAGCAGTGATGTAGAGTATAGCACAGATACGCAGTATTTT	CASSDVEYSTDTQYF
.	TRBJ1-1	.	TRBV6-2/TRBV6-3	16	TGTGCCAGCATTCTAGATGCGGGGGGCGCCGGCACTGAAGCTTTCTTT	CASILDAGGAGTEAFF
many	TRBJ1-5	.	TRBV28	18	TGTGCCAGCAGTCCTACAGGGCCCGGGGCGGGGGGCAATCAGCCCCAGCATTTT	CASSPTGPGAGGNQPQHF
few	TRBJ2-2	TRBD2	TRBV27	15	TGTGCCAGCAGTCCCAGCGGGAGTGCCACCGGGGAGCTGTTTTTT	CASSPSGSATGELFF
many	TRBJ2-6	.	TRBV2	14	TGTGCCAGCAGCCGTGAGACTGGGGCCAACGTCCTGACTTTC	CASSRETGANVLTF
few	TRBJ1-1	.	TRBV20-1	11	TGCAGTTCTGATACAGGGTCTGAAGCTTTCTTT	CSSDTGSEAFF
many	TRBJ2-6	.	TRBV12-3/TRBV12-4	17	TGTGCCAGCAGTTTAGAAGGGGCGTTATCTGGGGCCAACGTCCTGACTTTC	CASSLEGALSGANVLTF
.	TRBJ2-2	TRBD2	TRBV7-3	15	TGTGCCAGCAGCACAGCGGGAGGGGAGACCGGGGAGCTGTTTTTT	CASSTAGGETGELFF
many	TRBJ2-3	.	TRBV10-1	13	TGCGCCAGCAGTCCAATCCCCGCAGATACGCAGTATTTT	CASSPIPADTQYF
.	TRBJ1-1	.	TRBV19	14	TGTGCCAGTAGGATTTGGCTCCCCAACACTGAAGCTTTCTTT	CASRIWLPNTEAFF